This is a list of T cell receptor beta chains from one sample in a study of shared clonotypes between healthy human individuals. Here immunoSEQ multiplex PCR was the method, and the copy in TCRdb shows in-frame clones only, minus some. The sample has under 600,000 clones, around 96% seen once; the top ten hold 0.05% to 0.07%. Sequences were obtained from naive CD4+ T cells sorted from blood. Every receptor here comes from a woman in her 30s in good health. CDR3s include the opening cysteine and the closing phenylalanine or tryptophan. Fields, in order: clone size, V gene, J gene, D gene, CDR3 DNA, CDR3 protein. A D gene is named only where the DNA matches it firmly. Some rows have no size entry. The others give once, few or many, or a class for an expanded clone.

clone_size: NA; v_call: TRBV2; j_call: TRBJ2-5; d_call: TRBD1; cdr3_nt: TGTGCCAGCACCGAGGGGGCCCGCCAAGAGACCCAGTACTTC; cdr3_aa: CASTEGARQETQYF
clone_size: once; v_call: TRBV20-1; j_call: TRBJ2-1; d_call: NA; cdr3_nt: TGCAGTGCTAGTCCCGCAATTGAGCAGTTCTTC; cdr3_aa: CSASPAIEQFF
clone_size: NA; v_call: TRBV4-1; j_call: TRBJ2-2; d_call: NA; cdr3_nt: TGCGCCAGCAGAGGTTTCGATCGGGGACAATCGAAGACCGGGGAGCTGTTTTTT; cdr3_aa: CASRGFDRGQSKTGELFF
clone_size: NA; v_call: TRBV6-6; j_call: TRBJ1-2; d_call: NA; cdr3_nt: TGTGCCAGCAGACCCAGGGGTAAAGAGGGCGGCTACACCTTC; cdr3_aa: CASRPRGKEGGYTF
clone_size: NA; v_call: TRBV7-9; j_call: TRBJ2-2; d_call: NA; cdr3_nt: TGTGCCAGCGAAGCCCTAGGGGACACCGGGGAGCTGTTTTTT; cdr3_aa: CASEALGDTGELFF
clone_size: NA; v_call: TRBV28; j_call: TRBJ2-7; d_call: TRBD1; cdr3_nt: TGTGCCAGCAGTCCCCAACCGGGACAGGGGATCTACTACGAGCAGTACTTC; cdr3_aa: CASSPQPGQGIYYEQYF
clone_size: NA; v_call: TRBV10-2; j_call: TRBJ1-5; d_call: NA; cdr3_nt: TGCGCCAGCAGGGCCGAGAATCAGCCCCAGCATTTT; cdr3_aa: CASRAENQPQHF
clone_size: NA; v_call: TRBV18; j_call: TRBJ2-2; d_call: TRBD1; cdr3_nt: TGTGCCAGCTCAATCTACCTAGGACAGGGGGGCGAAAACACCGGGGAGCTGTTTTTT; cdr3_aa: CASSIYLGQGGENTGELFF
clone_size: NA; v_call: TRBV7-6; j_call: TRBJ2-5; d_call: NA; cdr3_nt: TGTGCCAGCAGCCATAGTGGGGGGACCCAGTACTTC; cdr3_aa: CASSHSGGTQYF
clone_size: NA; v_call: TRBV7-2; j_call: TRBJ2-7; d_call: TRBD1; cdr3_nt: TGTGCCAGCAGCCCAGGACAGGGTGGGAAGAGGCGCTACGAGCAGTACTTC; cdr3_aa: CASSPGQGGKRRYEQYF
clone_size: NA; v_call: TRBV15; j_call: TRBJ2-5; d_call: TRBD2; cdr3_nt: TGTGCCACCAGCAGAGAGACTAGCGGGACACAAGAGACCCAGTACTTC; cdr3_aa: CATSRETSGTQETQYF
clone_size: NA; v_call: TRBV5-1; j_call: TRBJ2-1; d_call: TRBD2; cdr3_nt: TGCGCCAGCAGCTTGGCGGCTAGCGGGTTGGGGGAGCAGTTCTTC; cdr3_aa: CASSLAASGLGEQFF
clone_size: NA; v_call: TRBV7-6; j_call: TRBJ2-7; d_call: TRBD2; cdr3_nt: TGTGCCAGCAGCATGACTAGCGGGAGGACCCCCTCCACCTACGAGCAGTACTTC; cdr3_aa: CASSMTSGRTPSTYEQYF
clone_size: NA; v_call: TRBV2; j_call: TRBJ2-3; d_call: NA; cdr3_nt: TGTGCCAGCAGTGCTACTACCAGAGCAGATACGCAGTATTTT; cdr3_aa: CASSATTRADTQYF
clone_size: NA; v_call: TRBV9; j_call: TRBJ2-7; d_call: NA; cdr3_nt: TGTGCCAGCAGCGTGAACCCGCGCTCCCGCTATTACGAGCAGTACTTC; cdr3_aa: CASSVNPRSRYYEQYF
clone_size: once; v_call: TRBV18; j_call: TRBJ2-7; d_call: NA; cdr3_nt: TGTGCCAGCTCTCAAAAGCAGGGTTTCTACGAGCAGTACTTC; cdr3_aa: CASSQKQGFYEQYF
clone_size: NA; v_call: TRBV19; j_call: TRBJ2-7; d_call: NA; cdr3_nt: TGTGCCAGTAGTGACGGGTTCTACGAGCAGTACTTC; cdr3_aa: CASSDGFYEQYF
clone_size: NA; v_call: TRBV19; j_call: TRBJ2-7; d_call: NA; cdr3_nt: TGTGCCAGTAGTATATCCCCGGACTCCCCCTACGAGCAGTACTTC; cdr3_aa: CASSISPDSPYEQYF
clone_size: NA; v_call: TRBV27; j_call: TRBJ2-7; d_call: TRBD2; cdr3_nt: TGTGCCAGCAGTCCGGGACTAGCGAGCGAGCAGTACTTC; cdr3_aa: CASSPGLASEQYF
clone_size: NA; v_call: TRBV4-2; j_call: TRBJ2-7; d_call: TRBD2; cdr3_nt: TGTGCCAGCAGCCAAGAAATTAGCGGGAGTACCTACGAGCAGTACTTC; cdr3_aa: CASSQEISGSTYEQYF
clone_size: few; v_call: TRBV11-2; j_call: TRBJ2-7; d_call: NA; cdr3_nt: TGTGCCAGCAGCTTAGACCAGGACCAGCAGTACTTC; cdr3_aa: CASSLDQDQQYF
clone_size: once; v_call: TRBV6-5; j_call: TRBJ1-2; d_call: NA; cdr3_nt: TGTGCCAGCAGTTACTCGATAGAGAATGGCTACACCTTC; cdr3_aa: CASSYSIENGYTF
clone_size: NA; v_call: TRBV7-8; j_call: TRBJ1-1; d_call: TRBD1; cdr3_nt: TGTGCCAGCAGCATTCCGGGACAGGGGGCTGAAGCTTTCTTT; cdr3_aa: CASSIPGQGAEAFF
clone_size: NA; v_call: TRBV27; j_call: TRBJ1-5; d_call: NA; cdr3_nt: TGTGCCAGCAGGAGGGGAGGGGCTACCAATCAGCCCCAGCATTTT; cdr3_aa: CASRRGGATNQPQHF
clone_size: NA; v_call: TRBV2; j_call: TRBJ2-7; d_call: NA; cdr3_nt: TGTGCCAGCGGTGACGAGCAGTACTTC; cdr3_aa: CASGDEQYF
clone_size: NA; v_call: TRBV28; j_call: TRBJ1-2; d_call: NA; cdr3_nt: TGTGCCAGCAGTTACGAAAAGGCAGGGTATGGCTACACCTTC; cdr3_aa: CASSYEKAGYGYTF
clone_size: NA; v_call: TRBV6-6; j_call: TRBJ1-6; d_call: NA; cdr3_nt: TGTGCCAGCCAAAGGGGGACAAAGGGAAATTCACCCCTCCACTTT; cdr3_aa: CASQRGTKGNSPLHF
clone_size: NA; v_call: TRBV19; j_call: TRBJ2-7; d_call: NA; cdr3_nt: TGTGCCAGTAGTAAATATGACGAGCAGTACTTC; cdr3_aa: CASSKYDEQYF
clone_size: NA; v_call: TRBV27; j_call: TRBJ2-7; d_call: TRBD1; cdr3_nt: TGTGCCAGCAGTCTGAGAGGACAGGGGCAGTACTTC; cdr3_aa: CASSLRGQGQYF
clone_size: NA; v_call: TRBV28; j_call: TRBJ2-7; d_call: TRBD1; cdr3_nt: TGTGCCAGCACCGAGGACAGGGCCCCTTGGATCTACGAGCAGTACTTC; cdr3_aa: CASTEDRAPWIYEQYF
clone_size: NA; v_call: TRBV10-1; j_call: TRBJ2-4; d_call: TRBD1; cdr3_nt: TGCGCCAGCTCGACAGGGCTTGGAAACATTCAGTACTTC; cdr3_aa: CASSTGLGNIQYF
clone_size: NA; v_call: TRBV29-1; j_call: TRBJ2-1; d_call: TRBD2; cdr3_nt: TGCAGCGTTGGTGGTTGGCTAGCGGAAAACAATGAGCAGTTCTTC; cdr3_aa: CSVGGWLAENNEQFF
clone_size: NA; v_call: TRBV10-1; j_call: TRBJ2-7; d_call: TRBD1; cdr3_nt: TGCGCCAGCAGTGATACGGACAGGCTGCTCTCCTACGAGCAGTACTTC; cdr3_aa: CASSDTDRLLSYEQYF